The 20 T cell receptor beta chains reported below all come from one sample, sequenced in a study of blood T cells in healthy people across ages. Then a second PCR, running roughly 7 to 11 cycles, was carried out with a sample-barcoded 5' primer and a J-beta primer mix. One entry per CDR3 protein, called by TCRdb with MiXCR from the 5' RACE reads. The sample has some 920,000 distinct CDR3 sequences, roughly 51% seen once. Sequencing used blood. These TCRs come from a woman aged 55-70 years in good health.

This chain joins TRBV6-5 and TRBJ2-7, with TRBD2 matching over 10 bases. Germline CDR1 is MNHEY and CDR2 is SVGAGI. Unmatched junction bases numbered 10, after V lost 8 bases and J lost 9 bases. CDR3 length: 13 residues. This chain's CDR3 is CASGRTSGSGQYF. DNA for the CDR3: TGTGCCAGCGGGCGGACTAGCGGCTCGGGGCAGTACTTC.

Regarding this clonotype: With a much larger clone just one base away, this may be a read error. The J gene is TRBJ1-2, the V gene TRBV20-1; D uncertain. The CDR3 covers 12 residues. Germline CDR1 is DFQATT and CDR2 is SNEGSKA (reference sequence). The CDR3 spells CSASADRYDYTF. The CDR3, as DNA: TGCAGTGCTAGCGCGGACCGCTATGACTACACCTTC.

The rearrangement uses TRBV18 and TRBJ2-5; 7 bases line up with TRBD1. The V segment lost 4 bases and the J segment 0 bases; nucleotides outside the gene matches: 5. The germline CDR1 and CDR2 sequences are KGHSH and LQKENI. CDR3 length: 15 residues. The CDR3 protein is CASSQDRINQETQYF. The CDR3, as DNA: TGTGCCAGCTCACAGGACAGGATAAACCAAGAGACCCAGTACTTC.

The chain joins TRBV7-9 to TRBJ2-3; D ambiguous. V was pared by 7 bases and J by 0 bases, with 11 bases between. The CDR3 extends over 14 amino acids. Germline V CDR1 and CDR2: SEHNR, FQNEAQ (reference sequence). The DNA for the CDR3 is TGTGCCAGCATCATATTCGGAAGCACAGATACGCAGTATTTT. Its protein product is CASIIFGSTDTQYF.

This clonotype appeared once. One end of the junction does not line up with germline, which may come from a read error. This chain joins TRBV6-5 and TRBJ1-2; the D is unclear. Germline values: CDR1 MNHEY, CDR2 SVGAGI. The CDR3 runs 13 residues. The CDR3 DNA reads as TGTGTCAGCAGTTACGGGAGGTCCTATGGCTACACCTTC. It specifies CVSSYGRSYGYTF.

This clonotype was recorded at least ten times. The chain recombines TRBV12-3 or TRBV12-4 with TRBJ2-4; TRBD1 matches 8 bases. The CDR3 totals 14 residues. Trimming cost V 5 bases and J 4 bases; bases outside gene matches: 4. The CDR3 DNA sequence: TGTGCCAGCAGTCCCAACAGGGGGAAAAACATTCAGTACTTC. Translated, it gives CASSPNRGKNIQYF.

This clonotype appeared a few times. The CDR3 spells CASSQGQGSADTQYF. CDR3 DNA: TGTGCCAGCAGCCAGGGACAGGGAAGTGCAGATACGCAGTATTTT. The chain joins TRBV2 to TRBJ2-3, with 9 bases lining up with TRBD1. Germline assignment: CDR1 SNHLY and CDR2 FYNNEI. This CDR3 is built from 15 residues. J was trimmed by 4 bases and V by 6 bases; bases with no gene match: 8.

The rearrangement links TRBV28 to TRBJ2-7; 7 bases line up with TRBD2. Germline V gene data show CDR1 as MDHEN and CDR2 as SYDVKM. The CDR3 is 16 amino acids. Germline trimming cut 2 bases from V and 0 bases from J; bases unmatched to any gene: 7. This chain's CDR3 is CASSLEASGSSYEQYF. The CDR3 nucleotides read TGTGCCAGCAGTTTAGAGGCTAGCGGAAGCTCCTACGAGCAGTACTTC.

The CDR3 reads CSASGGFGNSPLHF. The CDR3 DNA sequence: TGCAGTGCGTCCGGAGGGTTCGGGAATTCACCCCTCCACTTT. V usage is TRBV20-1 and J usage is TRBJ1-6; D is unclear. The germline V gene encodes CDR1 DFQATT and CDR2 SNEGSKA (reference sequence). Trimming stripped 6 bases from V and 7 bases from J, with 16 bases between. The CDR3 sequence is 14 residues long.

The genes are TRBV20-1 and TRBJ1-5; 7 bases are shared with TRBD1. Germline V gives CDR1 DFQATT, CDR2 SNEGSKA (reference sequence). The CDR3 has 13 amino acids. V shed 5 bases and J 9 bases; nucleotides not matched to a gene: 10. The CDR3 sequence is CSAADRDFGPQHF. CDR3 nucleotides: TGCAGTGCTGCAGACAGGGACTTTGGGCCCCAGCATTTT.

This clonotype was picked up a small number of times. V usage is TRBV12-3 or TRBV12-4 and J usage is TRBJ1-4; the D gene is possibly TRBD1 (5 bases). The V end lost 7 bases, the J end lost 8 bases, and 20 bases lay between the germline ends. The CDR3 contains 15 residues. The DNA of the CDR3 is TGTGCCAGCACCTGGGGGGACCCTACAGGCGAAAAACTGTTTTTT. It translates to CASTWGDPTGEKLFF.

The rearrangement joins TRBV7-7 to TRBJ2-7; TRBD1 is a possible D gene (6 bases). Germline loops: CDR1 SSHAT, CDR2 FNYEAQ (reference sequence). This CDR3 is 14 amino acids long. V was shortened by 5 bases and J by 1 base, with 12 bases between the two germline ends. The CDR3 DNA follows: TGTGCCAGCAGCGAGGCACAGGGTTCCTACGAGCAGTACTTC. It translates to CASSEAQGSYEQYF.

The V gene is TRBV10-3, the J gene TRBJ1-5; D not certain. Between the trimmed V and J ends, which lost 0 bases and 4 bases, there was a span of 10 bases. The germline V gene has CDR1 ENHRY and CDR2 SYGVKD. The length of the CDR3 is 15 residues. In DNA form, the CDR3 reads TGTGCCATCAGTGAGTCCTGGGTAGTTAATCAGCCCCAGCATTTT. Its translation is CAISESWVVNQPQHF.

A few counts support this clonotype. The V gene is TRBV5-1, the J gene TRBJ2-1; D is uncertain. The CDR3 sequence is 16 residues long. Per germline, CDR1 SGHRS and CDR2 YFSETQ. Deletions cut 0 bases from V and 5 bases from J, with 15 bases between. DNA of the CDR3: TGCGCCAGCAGCTTGGGAGCAGTAATGGGTCACAATGAGCAGTTCTTC. Translating gives CASSLGAVMGHNEQFF.

This clonotype showed up just once. This sequence joins TRBV9 and TRBJ1-6; D is unclear. Trimming removed 7 bases from V and 7 bases from J, with 15 bases in between. The CDR3 has 14 residues. Germline V gene sequence: CDR1 SGDLS, CDR2 YYNGEE. The CDR3 nucleotides are TGTGCCAGCTCGTTATTGGTCAACAATTCACCCCTCCACTTT. Translated: CASSLLVNNSPLHF.

This sequence joins TRBV6-1 and TRBJ2-1, with 7 bases fitting TRBD2. V shed 8 bases, J shed 6 bases, and the junction held 10 bases outside the gene matches. Germline CDR1 is MNHNS and CDR2 is SASEGT. CDR3 length: 14 amino acids. The chain's CDR3 is CASPRREGCNEQFF. For the CDR3, the DNA is TGTGCCAGCCCCCGCAGGGAGGGCTGCAATGAGCAGTTCTTC.

The gene calls are TRBV28 and TRBJ2-1; D uncertain. The CDR3 runs 15 residues. V was shortened by 3 bases and J by 4 bases, with 13 bases between the two germline ends. Germline lookup yields CDR1 MDHEN and CDR2 SYDVKM. The CDR3 region has the DNA TGTGCCAGCAGTTTCCTCTCCCAAGGGTACAATGAGCAGTTCTTC. Amino acid sequence: CASSFLSQGYNEQFF.

The V gene is TRBV4-1, the J gene TRBJ1-3, with a weak D call TRBD1 (5 bases). Trimming removed 7 bases at V and 0 bases at J, with 13 bases between. The CDR3 consists of 15 residues. Germline CDR1 and CDR2: MGHRA and YSYEKL. The CDR3 region is CASTGTVASGNTIYF. CDR3 coding DNA: TGCGCCAGCACCGGGACCGTAGCCTCTGGAAACACCATATATTTT.

Worth noting for this clonotype: This may come from a read error, since a much larger clone is one base off. This chain links TRBV11-2 with TRBJ2-5, with D possibly being TRBD1 or TRBD2 (5 bases each). The DNA end lines up better with TRBJ2-7; the J call may be wrong. The CDR3 is made up of 14 amino acids. CDR1 is SGHAT and CDR2 is FQNNGV in the germline V gene. Here the CDR3 reads CASAPGAWVYEQYF. The CDR3 nucleotides are TGTGCCAGCGCCCCCGGGGCATGGGTTTACGAGCAGTACTTC.

This rearrangement joins TRBV30 to TRBJ2-1; TRBD1 or TRBD2 may be the D gene (7 bases each). Trimming took off 6 bases at V and 4 bases at J, with 22 bases between the two ends. The CDR3 loop spans 16 amino acids. CDR1 GTSNPN and CDR2 SVGIG come from the germline V gene (reference sequence). The CDR3 reads CACTGGGTATYNEQFF. In DNA, the CDR3 is TGTGCCTGTACGGGAGGCGGGACAGCTACATACAATGAGCAGTTCTTC.